This T cell receptor beta chain was obtained from a study of blood T cell repertoires in COVID-19. Study at large: T cells, B-cell-depleted T cells, or PBMCs supplied cDNA or gDNA.

Produced via immunoSEQ multiplex PCR; TCRdb's table is partial and in-frame only. Of some 260,000 clones listed, more than 70% are singletons. CDR3 size: 13 residues. The V and J ends lost 4 bases and 8 bases, in that order; junction bases with no gene match: 7. The origin of this receptor is a woman in her forties who had recovered from COVID-19. Sequencing input: peripheral blood. This sequence joins TRBV12-3 or TRBV12-4 and TRBJ1-2; 7 nucleotides align to TRBD1. CDR3 in amino acids: CASSYRGGGGYTF. CDR3 nucleotides: TGTGCCAGCAGTTACAGGGGAGGAGGGGGCTACACCTTC.